The 16 T cell receptor beta chains in this list originate from one sample, sequenced in a study of T cells in Graves' hyperthyroidism and ophthalmopathy. Using RNA transcripts as the source, TCR beta CDR3 regions were amplified. Primed by the HTBI set, a first-round RT-PCR was run on the TCR CDR3. Via MiXCR, TCRdb re-called the multiplex PCR reads, giving one row per CDR3 protein. The data hold 500,000 to 650,000 distinct CDR3 sequences, with 14% observed a single time. The sequencing sample was made of blood. The receptors come from a woman aged 35 to 49 with Graves' hyperthyroidism.

This clonotype appeared once. This chain links TRBV6-6 with TRBJ2-1, with D unclear. The CDR3 covers 17 residues. Germline CDR1 MNHNY, CDR2 SVGAGI (reference sequence). The V gene lost 0 bases and the J gene lost 0 bases, with 12 bases spanning the gap. The CDR3 bases are TGTGCCAGCAGTTACTCTCAGACGGGTAGCTCCTACAATGAGCAGTTCTTC. As protein: CASSYSQTGSSYNEQFF.

This clonotype was counted between two and nine times. V is TRBV9 and J is TRBJ2-2; D is ambiguous. Trimming left V 1 base short and J 0 bases short, with 1 base between. CDR1 is SGDLS, CDR2 YYNGEE, per germline. CDR3 length: 13 amino acids. CDR3: CASSVTNTGELFF. The CDR3 nucleotides read TGTGCCAGCAGCGTAACGAACACCGGGGAGCTGTTTTTT.

The table lists this clonotype with many counts. This chain uses TRBV18 with TRBJ2-2; D is unclear. The CDR3 is 13 residues long. Trimming removed 0 bases from V and 5 bases from J, with 4 bases in between. Germline V gene data show CDR1 as KGHSH and CDR2 as LQKENI. The CDR3, as DNA: TGTGCCAGCTCACCACCGGGAACCGGGGAGCTGTTTTTT. Protein sequence: CASSPPGTGELFF. Together with reference TRBV18 and TRBJ2-2, the CDR3 gives the full variable domain: NAGVMQNPRHLVRRRGQEARLRCSPMKGHSHVYWYRQLPEEGLKFMVYLQKENIIDESGMPKERFSAEFPKEGPSILRIQQVVRGDSAAYFCASSPPGTGELFFGEGSRLTVL.

V and J are TRBV6-1 and TRBJ2-2; 8 positions match TRBD1. Germline V CDR1 and CDR2: MNHNS, SASEGT. The CDR3 runs 14 residues. V gave up 10 bases and J gave up 3 bases; unmatched junction bases: 7. The DNA for the CDR3 is TGTGCCACTCGGACAGGGATAGACACCGGGGAGCTGTTTTTT. Protein product: CATRTGIDTGELFF.

This clonotype was recorded many times. The chain recombines TRBV4-1 with TRBJ1-1; D is ambiguous. Germline V lookup: CDR1 MGHRA, CDR2 YSYEKL. Trimming stripped 3 bases from V and 5 bases from J, with 10 bases between. The CDR3 runs 13 residues. In DNA, the CDR3 is TGCGCCAGCAGCCAGGAAAGGAAGACTGAAGCTTTCTTT. Its protein is CASSQERKTEAFF.

The gene calls are TRBV24-1 and TRBJ2-1; D tentatively fits TRBD1 or TRBD2 (5 bases each). The CDR3 contains 17 residues. V was shortened by 0 bases and J by 2 bases, with 13 bases between the two germline ends. In germline, CDR1 is KGHDR, CDR2 SFDVKD. DNA for the CDR3: TGTGCCACCAGTGATTTGGGGGGTAAGGGTACCTACAATGAGCAGTTCTTC. This gives the protein CATSDLGGKGTYNEQFF.

This clonotype was seen more than once but under ten times. The rearrangement joins TRBV19 to TRBJ1-1; D remains ambiguous. The CDR3 is 13 amino acids. V lost 7 bases, J lost 1 base, and 10 bases lay in between. Germline assignment: CDR1 LNHDA and CDR2 SQIVND (reference sequence). Written as DNA, the CDR3 is TGTGCCAGTATTAACGAGTGGAACACTGAAGCTTTCTTT. Its translation is CASINEWNTEAFF.

The table lists this clonotype with a few counts. The V gene is TRBV12-3 or TRBV12-4, the J gene TRBJ1-5; no definite D call. This CDR3 is built from 14 residues. Trimming left V 2 bases short and J 5 bases short, with 10 bases between. The CDR3 reads CASSLSGSDQPQHF. The CDR3 DNA sequence: TGTGCCAGCAGTTTATCAGGCTCGGATCAGCCCCAGCATTTT.

This clonotype was recorded many times. The V call is TRBV3-1, the J call TRBJ2-5; no definite D call. The CDR3 loop spans 13 amino acids. Per the germline V gene, CDR1 is LGHDT and CDR2 is YNNKEL (reference sequence). Trimming took 1 base from V and 7 from J, leaving 10 bases between them. CDR3 sequence: CASSQGVPGTQYF. The DNA for the CDR3 is TGTGCCAGCAGCCAAGGTGTTCCGGGGACCCAGTACTTC.

This clonotype showed up many times. The chain joins TRBV7-2 to TRBJ2-1, with 9 bases that match TRBD1. V shed 0 bases, J shed 8 bases, and the junction held 5 bases outside the gene matches. CDR1 and CDR2 from the germline V gene are SGHTA and FQGNSA. CDR3 length equals 15 residues. DNA for the CDR3: TGTGCCAGCAGCTTAGCGGGACAGGGTACGTATGAGCAGTTCTTC. Its protein product is CASSLAGQGTYEQFF. Looking up the rest from reference TRBV7-2 and TRBJ2-1 gives the full variable domain: GAGVSQSPSNKVTEKGKDVELRCDPISGHTALYWYRQSLGQGLEFLIYFQGNSAPDKSGLPSDRFSAERTGGSVSTLTIQRTQQEDSAVYLCASSLAGQGTYEQFFGPGTRLTVL.

This clonotype was recorded many times. This sequence joins TRBV30 and TRBJ1-2; no reliable D call. The CDR3 consists of 12 residues. V shed 1 base and J shed 4 bases, with 7 bases lying between them. Germline V gene sequence: CDR1 GTSNPN, CDR2 SVGIG (reference sequence). The CDR3 DNA reads as TGTGCCTGGAGTGAAGGGCCCTATGGCTACACCTTC. Its translation is CAWSEGPYGYTF.

A single count supports this clonotype. In DNA form, the CDR3 reads TGTGCCAGTAGTACTGCCTCGACAGGGGGAACTGAAGCTTTCTTT. Protein product: CASSTASTGGTEAFF. The chain couples TRBV19 to TRBJ1-1, with 9 positions matching TRBD1. Germline values: CDR1 LNHDA, CDR2 SQIVND (reference sequence). Germline trimming cut 4 bases from V and 5 bases from J; bases unmatched to any gene: 8. This CDR3 contains 15 residues.

The chain has TRBV10-3 and TRBJ2-1; no definite D call. The CDR3 covers 15 residues. From germline, CDR1 is ENHRY and CDR2 SYGVKD. V was pared by 4 bases and J by 0 bases, with 10 bases between. In nucleotides, the CDR3 is TGTGCCATCAGTGTCTCTGGCGGCTCCTACAATGAGCAGTTCTTC. This sequence encodes CAISVSGGSYNEQFF.

This clonotype has only a few counts. The chain joins TRBV28 to TRBJ2-1; 9 bases fit TRBD1. V gave up 3 bases and J gave up 4 bases; unmatched junction bases: 7. Germline-derived CDR1 and CDR2 are MDHEN and SYDVKM. This CDR3 contains 16 residues. CDR3 protein: CASSLRDRVFYNEQFF. CDR3 nucleotides: TGTGCCAGCAGTTTGCGGGACAGGGTGTTTTACAATGAGCAGTTCTTC.

The V gene is TRBV9, the J gene TRBJ2-1; 13 bases line up with TRBD2. The CDR3 totals 16 residues. CDR1 is SGDLS, CDR2 YYNGEE, per germline. The ends lost 3 bases at V and 8 bases at J; junction bases unmatched: 8. CDR3 residues: CASSAGTSGMRDEQFF. The CDR3 region has the DNA TGTGCCAGCAGCGCGGGGACTAGCGGGATGAGGGATGAGCAGTTCTTC.

This clonotype appeared many times. This CDR3 reads CASSSTVATYEQYF. The CDR3 coding sequence is TGTGCCAGCAGCTCCACAGTGGCAACCTACGAGCAGTACTTC. The genes are TRBV28 and TRBJ2-7; no clear D gene. Deletions cut 6 bases from V and 2 bases from J, with 14 bases between. The germline V gene has CDR1 MDHEN and CDR2 SYDVKM. The CDR3 loop spans 14 amino acids.